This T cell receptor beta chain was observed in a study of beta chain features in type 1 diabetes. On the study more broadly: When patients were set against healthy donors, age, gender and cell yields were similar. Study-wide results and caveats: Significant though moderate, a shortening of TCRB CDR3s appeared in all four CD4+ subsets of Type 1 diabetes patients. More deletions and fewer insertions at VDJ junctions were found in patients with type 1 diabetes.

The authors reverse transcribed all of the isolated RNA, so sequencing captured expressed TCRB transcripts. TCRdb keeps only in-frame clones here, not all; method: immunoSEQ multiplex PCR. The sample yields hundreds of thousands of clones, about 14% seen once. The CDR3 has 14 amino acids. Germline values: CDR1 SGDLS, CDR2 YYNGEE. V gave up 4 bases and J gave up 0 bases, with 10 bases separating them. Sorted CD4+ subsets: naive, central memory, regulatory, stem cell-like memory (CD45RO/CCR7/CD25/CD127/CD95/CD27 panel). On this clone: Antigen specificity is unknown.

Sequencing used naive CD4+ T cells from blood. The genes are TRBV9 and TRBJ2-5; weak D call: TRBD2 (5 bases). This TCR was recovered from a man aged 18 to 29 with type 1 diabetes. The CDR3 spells CASSYGLYQETQYF. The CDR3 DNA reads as TGTGCCAGCAGCTACGGACTGTACCAAGAGACCCAGTACTTC.